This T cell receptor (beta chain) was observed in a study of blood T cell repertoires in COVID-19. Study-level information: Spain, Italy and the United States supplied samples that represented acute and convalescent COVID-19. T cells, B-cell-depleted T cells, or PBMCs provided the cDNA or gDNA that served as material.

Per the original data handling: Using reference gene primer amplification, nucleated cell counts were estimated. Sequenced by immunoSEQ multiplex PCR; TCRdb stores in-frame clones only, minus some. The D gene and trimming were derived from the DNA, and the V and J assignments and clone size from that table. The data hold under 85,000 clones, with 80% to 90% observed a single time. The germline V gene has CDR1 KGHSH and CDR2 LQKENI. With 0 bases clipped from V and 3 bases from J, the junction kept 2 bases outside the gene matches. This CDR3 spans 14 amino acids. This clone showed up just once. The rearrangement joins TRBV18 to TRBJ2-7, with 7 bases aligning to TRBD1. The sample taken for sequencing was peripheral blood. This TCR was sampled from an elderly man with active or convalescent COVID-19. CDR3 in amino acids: CASSPPGGVYEQYF. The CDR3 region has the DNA TGTGCCAGCTCACCACCAGGGGGCGTCTACGAGCAGTACTTC.